This T cell receptor (beta chain) originates from a study of shared clonotypes between healthy human individuals. Study-wide results and limits: It was expected that sequencing depth would affect clonotype sharing among donors. A small donor pool kept down the genetic and exposure-history diversity that was represented.

The CDR3 totals 15 residues. Looked up from germline, CDR1 is SGDLS and CDR2 is YYNGEE. Trimming removed 0 bases from V and 3 bases from J; junction bases left unmatched: 1. At a deep level, the assay was run. Method: immunoSEQ multiplex PCR; TCRdb's copy keeps in-frame clones and lacks some. Seen here are 400,000 to 600,000 clones, 75% to 80% observed once, and the top ten hold roughly an eighth. Remarks on this clone: Antigen: not known. Additional DNA sequences in this sample encode the identical CDR3.

This clonotype originated in a woman between 40 and 50 years old in good health. Some clones in this sample may be carry-over from other donors' samples. The rearrangement links TRBV9 to TRBJ2-7; 12 bases align to TRBD2. Sequenced: PBMCs. CDR3 amino acids: CASSVGLAGDYEQYF. The CDR3, as DNA: TGTGCCAGCAGCGTAGGACTAGCGGGAGACTACGAGCAGTACTTC.